The entry below gives a single T cell receptor (beta chain) sequence along with its context. Its antigen is unknown. No much larger clonotype is one base removed from it; base qualities were not supplied. This sample stems from a study of T cell repertoires in urothelial bladder cancer (dated by TCRdb to the late 2010s). Notes on the research overall: Of the 12 resected lesions, three were clinical stage cT0, three were cTa, three were cT1, and three were cT2 or greater. Approximately 13 resected bladder lesions, consisting of urothelial carcinoma (UC+) and benign (UC-) specimens, were examined. Around eleven patients with bladder lesions undergoing transurethral resection were identified prospectively. The study compared TCR repertoire clonality in bladder tumors with that in benign bladder inflammation.

The immunoSEQ assay was used to sequence the CDR3 region of the TCR beta chain. On the study's bioinformatics: For every specimen, the T-cell fraction, clonal dominance and maximum TCR clone frequency were calculated. TCRdb carries this immuneACCESS record with in-frame sequences only. Its versions omit some clonotypes, under half of them owing to an unresolved V gene in the studies checked, with the rest unexplained. Clone size and the V and J calls come from that table; the DNA yielded D and trimming. The sample records 400 to 550 clones, roughly 78% of which are singletons. About 21% of the sample goes to the ten largest clones. Specimens of bladder lesions were obtained during transurethral resection and kept at -80C. DNA was extracted from bladder specimens collected at transurethral resection. Overall study results and their limits: The median percentage of tumor infiltrating lymphocytes was approximately 2.2% in carcinoma specimens and 9% to 15% in benign specimens. Urothelial carcinoma specimens had fewer T cells than benign specimens, with medians of about 5,800 and 28,000. In carcinoma specimens a single T-cell clone made up as much as 17% of infiltrating lymphocytes, compared with 1.5% to 2% in benign specimens.

CDR1 and CDR2 (MNHEY, SVGAGI) derive from the germline V gene. V is cut back by 5 bases and J by 8 bases, with 6 bases in the junction unmatched. The CDR3 starts with the cysteine, ends with the phenylalanine, and has 13 residues. The kept DNA is CDR3 alone, 39 bases in frame from the first base. The specimen sequenced was tumor-infiltrating cells from bladder cancer. This sequence was found in a human donor with urothelial carcinoma. The rearranged chain carries TRBV6-5 and TRBJ1-2; 9 junctional bases match TRBD1. The CDR3 is CASSQGQGRGYTF. The DNA reads as follows: TGTGCCAGCAGTCAGGGACAGGGTAGAGGCTACACCTTC.